Sequencing of this TCR beta chain was carried out in a study of human T cells and chemical hapten exposure. The wider study: The sensitizer, 2% DPC, was used on approximately 2 cm by approximately 2 cm of upper inner arm skin. Patients, largely female, had alopecia areata, totalis or universalis. Overall study results and limits: The study found expanded TCRs formed significantly more large CDR3 similarity clusters than controls. The number of TCRs above 1 in 1000 frequency did not change after DPC sensitization.

This sample's time point: pre-sensitization, week 0. Treatment indicated: therapeutic diphenylcyclopropenone sensitization with weekly scalp DPC. It was unfractionated whole blood from which total RNA was extracted. Germline assignment: CDR1 KGHDR and CDR2 SFDVKD. The CDR3 has 16 amino acids. Between the trimmed V and J ends, which lost 0 bases and 0 bases, there was a span of 9 bases. This clonotype was recorded at least ten times. What it recognizes is unknown. TCRdb ran MiXCR on the RACE reads and lists one entry per CDR3 protein. In the table there are tens of thousands of distinct CDR3 sequences, approximately 9.6% of which are singletons.

The sample was whole blood, taken in connection with sensitization to the hapten diphenylcyclopropenone (DPC). This sequence joins TRBV24-1 and TRBJ2-3; a weak D match, TRBD2 (5 bases). The TCR was taken from a woman aged 25 to 39 with alopecia areata. Some clones in this sample may be carry-over from other donors' samples. CDR3 in amino acids: CATSDLLGESTDTQYF. Written as DNA, the CDR3 is TGTGCCACCAGTGATTTGCTCGGGGAGAGCACAGATACGCAGTATTTT.